These T cell receptor beta chains were read from a single sample in a study of cytomegalovirus exposure and HLA in healthy donors. Only in-frame clones appear in the TCRdb table, and some are missing; sequencing was by immunoSEQ multiplex PCR. The sample contains more than 85,000 clones, over 60% of which appear only once. Specimen: PBMCs. Receptors were obtained from a male donor in good health and CMV-seropositive. Each CDR3 is given with its conserved first and last residue. The D gene is left open where the match is weak. A row's size may be missing; if present it is once, few, many or a size class.

d_gene	abundance	v_gene	j_gene	CDR3aa	CDR3nt
TRBD2	.	TRBV28	TRBJ2-1	CASSPASREGSYNEQFF	TGTGCCAGCAGTCCCGCCTCGCGGGAGGGCTCCTACAATGAGCAGTTCTTC
TRBD2	.	TRBV7-9	TRBJ2-1	CSSSLGTSGYNEQFF	TGTTCCAGCAGCTTAGGGACTAGCGGGTACAATGAGCAGTTCTTC
.	.	TRBV5-1	TRBJ2-5	CASSIGLVARGETQYF	TGCGCCAGCAGCATTGGGCTAGTCGCTAGGGGAGAGACCCAGTACTTC
TRBD2	.	TRBV18	TRBJ2-5	CASSPGLAAPETQYF	TGTGCCAGCTCACCAGGACTAGCGGCTCCGGAGACCCAGTACTTC
TRBD2	.	TRBV5-1	TRBJ2-6	CASSSRLAGGPGANVLTF	TGCGCCAGCAGCTCGCGACTAGCGGGAGGACCTGGGGCCAACGTCCTGACTTTC
TRBD1	.	TRBV27	TRBJ1-5	CASSPTGATRAQHF	TGTGCCAGCAGTCCGACAGGGGCCACCAGGGCCCAGCATTTT
.	.	TRBV29-1	TRBJ2-7	CSVHRSRDFLYEQYF	TGCAGCGTCCACCGCTCCCGGGACTTCCTCTACGAGCAGTACTTC
.	.	TRBV7-8	TRBJ1-1	CASSSQGAEAFF	TGTGCCAGCAGCAGCCAAGGGGCTGAAGCTTTCTTT
TRBD2	.	TRBV19	TRBJ2-7	CASSPRFLAGEREQYF	TGTGCCAGTAGTCCGCGCTTTCTAGCGGGAGAACGCGAGCAGTACTTC
.	.	TRBV4-3	TRBJ2-5	CASSRGAGQETQYF	TGCGCCAGCAGCCGTGGGGCAGGACAAGAGACCCAGTACTTC
.	.	TRBV11-2	TRBJ2-1	CASSSEDSVQFF	TGTGCCAGCAGCTCTGAAGACAGCGTACAGTTCTTC
TRBD1	.	TRBV2	TRBJ1-5	CASSPRTGGNQPQHF	TGTGCCAGCAGTCCCAGGACAGGCGGCAATCAGCCCCAGCATTTT
.	.	TRBV6-5	TRBJ2-7	CASTRLESYEQYF	TGTGCCAGCACCAGACTAGAGTCCTACGAGCAGTACTTC
TRBD2	.	TRBV4-3	TRBJ2-4	CASSQERVAGGNYIQYF	TGCGCCAGCAGCCAAGAACGGGTAGCGGGAGGTAATTACATTCAGTACTTC
TRBD1	.	TRBV4-1	TRBJ2-7	CASSPGQGSSYEQYF	TGCGCCAGCAGCCCGGGACAGGGCTCCTCCTACGAGCAGTACTTC
TRBD1	.	TRBV11-2	TRBJ2-5	CASSSNRGRVETQYF	TGTGCCAGCAGCTCGAACAGGGGGCGCGTTGAGACCCAGTACTTC
.	.	TRBV13	TRBJ1-6	CASSFRDLPISFHF	TGTGCCAGCAGCTTCCGGGATCTCCCAATATCTTTCCACTTT
TRBD1	few	TRBV29-1	TRBJ2-7	CSVETGGFGEQYF	TGCAGCGTTGAAACAGGGGGCTTTGGGGAGCAGTACTTC
TRBD2	.	TRBV5-5	TRBJ2-2	CASRGAGDLTGELFF	TGTGCCAGCCGGGGTGCGGGAGACCTGACCGGGGAGCTGTTTTTT
TRBD2	.	TRBV9	TRBJ2-3	CASSGGRAPTDTQYF	TGTGCCAGCAGCGGAGGGAGGGCCCCCACAGATACGCAGTATTTT
.	.	TRBV5-1	TRBJ1-3	CASSSGGSSGNTIYF	TGCGCCAGCAGCTCTGGGGGGAGCTCTGGAAACACCATATATTTT
.	.	TRBV28	TRBJ1-6	CASILRDSPLHF	TGTGCCAGCATCCTTCGGGATTCACCCCTCCACTTT
TRBD2	.	TRBV18	TRBJ2-1	CASSPRREMDEQFF	TGTGCCAGCTCACCACGGCGGGAGATGGATGAGCAGTTCTTC
.	.	TRBV7-9	TRBJ2-3	CASSLRGRSFPQYF	TGTGCCAGCAGCTTACGTGGTAGAAGTTTCCCACAGTATTTT
TRBD1	.	TRBV7-7	TRBJ2-1	CASSPDRGERNEQFF	TGTGCCAGCAGCCCAGACAGGGGGGAAAGGAATGAGCAGTTCTTC
.	.	TRBV28	TRBJ1-1	CASSFSGNTEAFF	TGTGCCAGCAGTTTCTCAGGGAACACTGAAGCTTTCTTT
.	.	TRBV11-2	TRBJ2-1	CASSLVPTRGEQFF	TGTGCCAGCAGCTTAGTCCCCACCCGGGGGGAGCAGTTCTTC
TRBD2	.	TRBV4-2	TRBJ2-3	CASSQGLAGAQFYTQYF	TGTGCCAGCAGCCAAGGACTAGCGGGGGCCCAGTTTTATACGCAGTATTTT
.	.	TRBV7-8	TRBJ2-2	CASSSRAQNTGELFF	TGTGCCAGCAGCTCCAGGGCCCAAAACACCGGGGAGCTGTTTTTT
TRBD2	.	TRBV10-3	TRBJ2-3	CAIRTVASGRMDTQYF	TGTGCCATCAGGACCGTGGCTAGCGGGAGGATGGATACGCAGTATTTT
TRBD2	medium-sized	TRBV6-6	TRBJ2-2	CASSYNSGSYGELFF	TGTGCCAGCAGTTACAATAGCGGGAGCTACGGGGAGCTGTTTTTT
.	.	TRBV10-3	TRBJ2-6	CAINGESGANVLTF	TGTGCCATCAATGGAGAATCTGGGGCCAACGTCCTGACTTTC
TRBD1	.	TRBV5-5	TRBJ1-1	CASSRPIQGLQTEAFF	TGTGCCAGCAGCCGACCCATACAGGGGTTGCAGACTGAAGCTTTCTTT
.	.	TRBV7-9	TRBJ2-2	CASSLAGGPGELFF	TGTGCCAGCAGCTTAGCAGGGGGACCCGGGGAGCTGTTTTTT
TRBD1	.	TRBV25-1	TRBJ2-7	CASLKAGGSYEQYF	TGTGCCAGCTTAAAGGCAGGGGGCTCCTACGAGCAGTACTTC
TRBD2	medium-sized	TRBV5-1	TRBJ2-1	CASSLETGGSTMSRVKQFF	TGCGCCAGCAGCTTAGAGACGGGAGGATCTACAATGAGCAGGGTCAAGCAGTTCTTC
TRBD2	.	TRBV29-1	TRBJ2-1	CSVQREVYNEQFF	TGCAGCGTGCAGCGGGAGGTCTACAATGAGCAGTTCTTC
.	.	TRBV6-6	TRBJ2-5	CASSDGRGWTQYF	TGTGCCAGCAGCGATGGACGGGGTTGGACCCAGTACTTC
.	few	TRBV29-1	TRBJ2-7	CSVSYSYEQYF	TGCAGCGTCAGTTACTCCTACGAGCAGTACTTC
.	.	TRBV11-2	TRBJ2-3	CASSTLEGLGNTQYF	TGTGCCAGCAGCACTTTGGAGGGACTGGGCAATACGCAGTATTTT
.	.	TRBV7-6	TRBJ2-7	CASSPRDTEEQYF	TGTGCCAGCAGCCCACGGGACACTGAAGAGCAGTACTTC